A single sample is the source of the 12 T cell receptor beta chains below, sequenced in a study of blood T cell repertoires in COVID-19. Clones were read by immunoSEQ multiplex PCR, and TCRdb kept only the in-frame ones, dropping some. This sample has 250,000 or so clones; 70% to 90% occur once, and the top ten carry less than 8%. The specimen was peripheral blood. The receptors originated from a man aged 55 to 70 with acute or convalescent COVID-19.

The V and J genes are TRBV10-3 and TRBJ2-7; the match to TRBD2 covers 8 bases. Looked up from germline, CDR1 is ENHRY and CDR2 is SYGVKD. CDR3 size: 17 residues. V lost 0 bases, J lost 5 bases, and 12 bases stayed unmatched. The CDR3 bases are TGTGCCATCAGTGAGTCGACTCAAGCGGGAGCTCCCCACGAGCAGTACTTC. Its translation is CAISESTQAGAPHEQYF.

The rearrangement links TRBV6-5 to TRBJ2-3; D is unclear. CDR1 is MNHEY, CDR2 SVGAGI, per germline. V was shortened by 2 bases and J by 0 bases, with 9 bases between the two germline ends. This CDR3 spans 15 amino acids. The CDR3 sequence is CASSYGGTSTDTQYF. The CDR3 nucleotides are TGTGCCAGCAGTTACGGTGGCACCAGCACAGATACGCAGTATTTT.

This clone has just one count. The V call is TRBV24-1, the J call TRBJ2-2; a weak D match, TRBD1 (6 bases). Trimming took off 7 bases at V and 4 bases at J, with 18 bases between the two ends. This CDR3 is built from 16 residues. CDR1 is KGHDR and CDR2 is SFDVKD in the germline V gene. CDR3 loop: CATRSGTGHSTGELFF. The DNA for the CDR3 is TGTGCCACCAGGTCCGGAACAGGGCATAGCACCGGGGAGCTGTTTTTT.

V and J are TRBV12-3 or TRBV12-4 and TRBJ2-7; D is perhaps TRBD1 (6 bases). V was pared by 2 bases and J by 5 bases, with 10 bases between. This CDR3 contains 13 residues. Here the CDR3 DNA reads TGTGCCAGCAGTTTAACAGGGCCCCACGAGCAGTACTTC. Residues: CASSLTGPHEQYF.

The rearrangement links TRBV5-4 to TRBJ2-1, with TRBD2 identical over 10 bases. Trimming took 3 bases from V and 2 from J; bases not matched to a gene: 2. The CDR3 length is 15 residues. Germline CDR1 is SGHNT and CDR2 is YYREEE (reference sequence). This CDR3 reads CASSSGTSAYNEQFF. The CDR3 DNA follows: TGTGCCAGCAGCTCCGGGACTAGCGCCTACAATGAGCAGTTCTTC.

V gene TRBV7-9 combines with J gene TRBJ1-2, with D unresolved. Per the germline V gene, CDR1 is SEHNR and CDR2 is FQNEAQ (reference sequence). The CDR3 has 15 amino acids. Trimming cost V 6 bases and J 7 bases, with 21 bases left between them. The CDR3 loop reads CASSRHSNAPSGYTF. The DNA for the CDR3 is TGTGCCAGCAGTCGACATTCAAATGCTCCCTCTGGCTACACCTTC.

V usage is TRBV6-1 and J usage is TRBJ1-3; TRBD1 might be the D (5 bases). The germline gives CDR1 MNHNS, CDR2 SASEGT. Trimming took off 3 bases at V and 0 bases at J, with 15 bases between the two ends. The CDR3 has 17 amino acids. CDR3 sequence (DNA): TGTGCCAGCAGTGACCCTCGAACAGGCGACTCTGGAAACACCATATATTTT. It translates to CASSDPRTGDSGNTIYF.

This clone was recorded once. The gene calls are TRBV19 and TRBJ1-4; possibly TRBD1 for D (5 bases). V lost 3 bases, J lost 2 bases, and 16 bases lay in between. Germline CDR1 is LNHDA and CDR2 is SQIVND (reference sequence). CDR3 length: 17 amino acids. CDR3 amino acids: CASSISRDYGTNEKLFF. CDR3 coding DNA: TGTGCCAGTAGTATTTCCAGGGACTATGGGACTAATGAAAAACTGTTTTTT.

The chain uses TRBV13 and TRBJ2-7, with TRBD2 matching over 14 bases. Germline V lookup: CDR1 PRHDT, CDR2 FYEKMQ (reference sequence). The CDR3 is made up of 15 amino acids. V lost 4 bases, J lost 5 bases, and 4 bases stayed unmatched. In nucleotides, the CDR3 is TGTGCCAGCAGCTCCAGGACTAGCGGGAGGAACGAGCAGTACTTC. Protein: CASSSRTSGRNEQYF. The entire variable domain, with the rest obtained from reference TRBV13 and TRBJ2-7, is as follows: AAGVIQSPRHLIKEKRETATLKCYPIPRHDTVYWYQQGPGQDPQFLISFYEKMQSDKGSIPDRFSAQQFSDYHSELNMSSLELGDSALYFCASSSRTSGRNEQYFGPGTRLTVT.

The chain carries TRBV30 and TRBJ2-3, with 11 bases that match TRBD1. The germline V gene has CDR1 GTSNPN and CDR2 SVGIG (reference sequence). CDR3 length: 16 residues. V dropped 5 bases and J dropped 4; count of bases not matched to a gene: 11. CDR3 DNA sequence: TGTGCCTGGGACCTCGGACAGGGGGCTAATGCAGATACGCAGTATTTT. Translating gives CAWDLGQGANADTQYF. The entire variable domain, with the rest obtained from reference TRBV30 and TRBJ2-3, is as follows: SQTIHQWPATLVQPVGSPLSLECTVEGTSNPNLYWYRQAAGRGLQLLFYSVGIGQISSEVPQNLSASRPQDRQFILSSKKLLLSDSGFYLCAWDLGQGANADTQYFGPGTRLTVL.

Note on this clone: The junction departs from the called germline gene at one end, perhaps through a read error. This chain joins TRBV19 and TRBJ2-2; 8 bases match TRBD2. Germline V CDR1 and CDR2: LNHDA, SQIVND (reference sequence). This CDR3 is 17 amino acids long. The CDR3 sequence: CASSNIAGKGNSGELFF. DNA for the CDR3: TGTGCCAGTAGTAATATAGCGGGAAAGGGGAACTCCGGGGAGCTGTTTTTT.

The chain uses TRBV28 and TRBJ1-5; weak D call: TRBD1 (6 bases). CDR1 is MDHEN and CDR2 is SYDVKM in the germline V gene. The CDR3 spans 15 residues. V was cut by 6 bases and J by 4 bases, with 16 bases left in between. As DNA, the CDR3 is TGTGCCAGCAGCTCCACAGGGCTGGGGAATCAGCCCCAGCATTTT. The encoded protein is CASSSTGLGNQPQHF.